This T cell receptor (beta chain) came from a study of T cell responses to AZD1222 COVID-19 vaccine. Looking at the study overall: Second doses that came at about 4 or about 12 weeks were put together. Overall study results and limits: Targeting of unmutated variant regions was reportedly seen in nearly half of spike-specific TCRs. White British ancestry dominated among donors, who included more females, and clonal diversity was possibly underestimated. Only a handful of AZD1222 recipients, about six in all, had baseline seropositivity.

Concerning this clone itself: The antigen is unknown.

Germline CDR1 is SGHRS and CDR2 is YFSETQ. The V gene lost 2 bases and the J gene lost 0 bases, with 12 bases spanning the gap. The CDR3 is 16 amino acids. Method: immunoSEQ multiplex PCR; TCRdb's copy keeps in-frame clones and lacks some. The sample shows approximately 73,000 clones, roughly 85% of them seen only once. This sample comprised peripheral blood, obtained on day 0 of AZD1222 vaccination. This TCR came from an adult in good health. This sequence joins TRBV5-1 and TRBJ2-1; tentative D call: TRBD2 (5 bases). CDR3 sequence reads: CASSLRDQSSYNEQFF. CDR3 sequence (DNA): TGCGCCAGCAGCTTACGGGATCAGAGCTCCTACAATGAGCAGTTCTTC. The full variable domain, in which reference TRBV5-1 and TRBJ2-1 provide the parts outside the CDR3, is KAGVTQTPRYLIKTRGQQVTLSCSPISGHRSVSWYQQTPGQGLQFLFEYFSETQRNKGNFPGRFSGRQFSNSRSEMNVSTLELGDSALYLCASSLRDQSSYNEQFFGPGTRLTVL.